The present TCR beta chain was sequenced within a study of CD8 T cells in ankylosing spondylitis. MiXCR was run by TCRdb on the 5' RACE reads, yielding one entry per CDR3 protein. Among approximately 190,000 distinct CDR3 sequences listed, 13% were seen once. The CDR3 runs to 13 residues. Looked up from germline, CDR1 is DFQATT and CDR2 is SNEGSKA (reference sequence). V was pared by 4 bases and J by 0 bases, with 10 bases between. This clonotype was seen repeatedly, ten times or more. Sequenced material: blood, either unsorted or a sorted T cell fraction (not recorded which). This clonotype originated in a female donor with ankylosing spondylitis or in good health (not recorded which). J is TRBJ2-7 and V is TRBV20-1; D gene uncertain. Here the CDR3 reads CSAKSGLSYEQYF. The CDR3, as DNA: TGCAGTGCTAAGTCGGGCCTCTCCTACGAGCAGTACTTC.